This passage covers 20 T cell receptor beta chains from one sample sequenced in a study of CD8 T cells in Susac syndrome. A quantity of 0.5 to 1 ug RNA underwent reverse transcription using random hexamers. TCRdb ran MiXCR on the immunoSEQ multiplex PCR reads and lists one entry per CDR3 protein. The table has about 140,000 distinct CDR3 sequences, 95% seen once; the top ten hold about 0.15%. Material for sequencing was CD4+ T cells from PBMCs. Receptors originate from a human donor with Susac syndrome.

This chain uses TRBV5-1 with TRBJ1-1, with 8 nucleotides matching TRBD1. Unmatched junction bases numbered 2, after V lost 4 bases and J lost 0 bases. The germline gives CDR1 SGHRS, CDR2 YFSETQ. CDR3 size: 14 residues. The CDR3 protein is CASSMDRVNTEAFF. The CDR3 region has the DNA TGCGCCAGCAGCATGGACAGGGTGAACACTGAAGCTTTCTTT.

V gene TRBV15 combines with J gene TRBJ1-1; D uncertain. V dropped 1 base and J dropped 5 bases, with 8 bases sitting between them. The CDR3 is 13 residues long. Per germline, CDR1 LNHNV and CDR2 YYDKDF (reference sequence). In DNA, the CDR3 is TGTGCCACCAGCAGAGTCATCAGGACTGAAGCTTTCTTT. The encoded protein is CATSRVIRTEAFF.

This CDR3 reads CASSPTHRGGLSTEAFF. CDR3 coding DNA: TGTGCCAGCAGCCCGACACACAGGGGGGGTTTGAGTACTGAAGCTTTCTTT. The J gene is TRBJ1-1, the V gene TRBV7-2, with 8 bases identical to TRBD1. V lost 5 bases to trimming and J lost 5 bases; unmatched junction nucleotides: 16. This CDR3 comprises 17 residues. The V gene's germline CDR1 is SGHTA and CDR2 FQGNSA.

The chain joins TRBV20-1 to TRBJ2-6; D is uncertain. Germline CDR1 reads DFQATT; CDR2 reads SNEGSKA (reference sequence). Trimming shortened V by 3 bases and J by 3 bases, and 3 bases separated the two germline ends. The CDR3 is made up of 12 amino acids. CDR3 protein: CSARGGANVLTF. CDR3 nucleotides: TGCAGTGCTAGGGGTGGGGCCAACGTCCTGACTTTC.

The chain has TRBV7-2 and TRBJ2-3; D is unresolved. The CDR3 loop spans 15 amino acids. V gave up 4 bases and J gave up 6 bases, with 17 bases separating them. The germline V gene has CDR1 SGHTA and CDR2 FQGNSA. In DNA, the CDR3 is TGTGCCAGCAGCTCCTGGGCTGGTGGGTCGGATACGCAGTATTTT. Protein sequence: CASSSWAGGSDTQYF.

The chain has TRBV5-4 and TRBJ1-1; D perhaps matches TRBD1 (5 bases). V gave up 1 base and J gave up 0 bases, with 13 bases separating them. The CDR3 extends over 16 amino acids. CDR1 and CDR2 (germline): SGHNT, YYREEE (reference sequence). CDR3 nucleotide sequence: TGTGCCAGCAGCTTGAGGTCGGGACGGATGAACACTGAAGCTTTCTTT. Protein: CASSLRSGRMNTEAFF.

This clonotype showed up just once. The V and J genes are TRBV12-5 and TRBJ2-7; D gene uncertain. This CDR3 spans 14 amino acids. Trimming shortened V by 2 bases and J by 5 bases, and 13 bases separated the two germline ends. The germline V gene has CDR1 LGHNT and CDR2 FRNRAP. CDR3 amino acids: CASGLSVYRDEQYF. The CDR3 nucleotides read TGTGCTAGTGGTTTGAGTGTTTACCGTGACGAGCAGTACTTC.

The count of this clonotype is one. The CDR3 DNA reads as TGTGCCTGGGACGGGCCCGGAAACACCATATATTTT. Encoded protein: CAWDGPGNTIYF. The V call is TRBV30, the J call TRBJ1-3; D unresolved. The V end lost 5 bases, the J end lost 4 bases, and 9 bases lay between the germline ends. The germline gives CDR1 GTSNPN, CDR2 SVGIG (reference sequence). This CDR3 is built from 12 residues.

The gene calls are TRBV7-2 and TRBJ1-2, with D perhaps matching TRBD1 (5 bases). V gave up 1 base and J gave up 9 bases, with 15 bases separating them. The V gene's germline CDR1 is SGHTA and CDR2 FQGNSA. The CDR3 length is 14 residues. CDR3 bases: TGTGCCAGCAGCTTAGTCGGGCAGGGTAGGAGCTACACCTTC. Translating gives CASSLVGQGRSYTF.

This CDR3 reads CSARDYGYTF. In DNA, the CDR3 is TGCAGTGCTCGGGACTATGGCTACACCTTC. The genes are TRBV20-1 and TRBJ1-2; no definite D call. Germline V lookup: CDR1 DFQATT, CDR2 SNEGSKA (reference sequence). Trimming stripped 5 bases from V and 3 bases from J, with 4 bases between. The CDR3 has 10 amino acids.

This clonotype has more than one count but fewer than ten. The chain combines TRBV4-1 with TRBJ1-2, with 9 bases lining up with TRBD1. V gave up 4 bases and J gave up 6 bases; unmatched junction bases: 6. CDR3 length equals 14 residues. Germline V lookup: CDR1 MGHRA, CDR2 YSYEKL. The chain's CDR3 is CASSLAGQGDGYTF. In nucleotides, the CDR3 is TGCGCCAGCAGCCTCGCGGGACAGGGCGATGGCTACACCTTC.

The V gene is TRBV28, the J gene TRBJ1-6, with 9 bases identical to TRBD1. The length of the CDR3 is 13 residues. Germline trimming cut 8 bases from V and 7 bases from J; bases unmatched to any gene: 3. CDR1 is MDHEN, CDR2 SYDVKM, per germline. CDR3 region: CASWTGVNSPLHF. For the CDR3, the DNA is TGTGCCAGCTGGACAGGGGTCAATTCACCCCTCCACTTT.

Comment on this clonotype: One end of the junction does not line up with germline, which may come from a read error. J is TRBJ2-3 and V is TRBV28; D is perhaps TRBD1 (6 bases). The germline gives CDR1 MDHEN, CDR2 SYDVKM. This CDR3 region has 12 residues. The CDR3 spells CASKSGDLGVRF. In DNA, the CDR3 is TGTGCCAGCAAGTCAGGGGACCTGGGCGTAAGATTT.

The chain joins TRBV20-1 to TRBJ1-1; D not resolved. CDR1 DFQATT and CDR2 SNEGSKA come from the germline V gene (reference sequence). There are 10 residues in the CDR3. Trimming stripped 2 bases from V and 11 bases from J, with 9 bases between. The CDR3 loop reads CSARPGRAFF. The CDR3 coding sequence is TGCAGTGCTAGACCGGGTAGGGCTTTCTTT.

The V and J genes are TRBV20-1 and TRBJ2-7; perhaps TRBD1 as D (5 bases). Trimming cost V 3 bases and J 4 bases, with 10 bases left between them. The CDR3 is made up of 12 amino acids. From germline, CDR1 is DFQATT and CDR2 SNEGSKA (reference sequence). This chain's CDR3 is CSASSRAYEQYF. CDR3 DNA sequence: TGCAGTGCTAGTTCCAGGGCGTACGAGCAGTACTTC.

The chain carries TRBV12-3 or TRBV12-4 and TRBJ2-1; TRBD2 agrees at 12 bases. This CDR3 region has 16 residues. V was clipped by 2 bases and J by 7 bases; unmatched bases: 6. CDR3: CASSLLAGGVWNEQFF. The DNA for the CDR3 is TGTGCCAGCAGTTTACTAGCGGGAGGGGTCTGGAATGAGCAGTTCTTC.

This clonotype is a singleton in its sample. The chain joins TRBV7-3 to TRBJ1-6; D is uncertain. This CDR3 contains 14 residues. The V gene lost 9 bases and the J gene lost 9 bases, with 18 bases spanning the gap. Germline CDR1 reads SGHTA; CDR2 reads FQGTGA. CDR3 in DNA: TGTGCCAGTCAATCAGAGGGCTTTATTTCACCCCTCCACTTT. Protein sequence: CASQSEGFISPLHF.

V and J are TRBV27 and TRBJ2-7; a weak D match, TRBD2 (5 bases). The germline gives CDR1 MNHEY, CDR2 SMNVEV (reference sequence). The CDR3 has 12 residues. V dropped 4 bases and J dropped 6 bases, with 10 bases sitting between them. Written as DNA, the CDR3 is TGTGCCAGCAGTTCGGGATTTACCGAGCAGTACTTC. Protein sequence: CASSSGFTEQYF.

This clonotype has just a few counts. The chain couples TRBV4-1 to TRBJ2-3; perhaps D is TRBD1 or TRBD2 (6 bases each). V was pared by 3 bases and J by 6 bases, with 13 bases between. Germline CDR1 MGHRA, CDR2 YSYEKL. This CDR3 spans 14 amino acids. Here the CDR3 reads CASSQPGGRDTQYF. For the CDR3, the DNA is TGCGCCAGCAGCCAGCCCGGGGGCCGGGATACGCAGTATTTT.

The chain employs TRBV5-4 and TRBJ1-2; no firm D call. With 2 bases removed from V and 3 bases from J, the gap between germline ends came to 8 bases. CDR1 and CDR2 (germline): SGHNT, YYREEE (reference sequence). This CDR3 contains 13 residues. As DNA, the CDR3 is TGTGCCAGCAGCTTACGGACGGACTATGGCTACACCTTC. Translated: CASSLRTDYGYTF.